The 16 T cell receptor beta chains reported below all come from one sample, sequenced in a study of shared clonotypes between healthy human individuals. Clones were sequenced by immunoSEQ multiplex PCR, and TCRdb holds only the in-frame ones, with some missing. The table shows millions of clones, with approximately 90% occurring only once. Sample: naive CD4+ T cells sorted from blood. Described subset: CD45RA+ positively selected. The source is a man aged 18 to 29 in good health.

The V gene is TRBV6-1, the J gene TRBJ2-3; TRBD1 matches 8 bases. The CDR3 spans 15 residues. Germline V gene lookup returns CDR1 MNHNS and CDR2 SASEGT. Germline trimming cut 5 bases from V and 3 bases from J; bases unmatched to any gene: 7. Written as DNA, the CDR3 is TGTGCCAGCAGTCGGGCAGGGGGCGGAACAGATACGCAGTATTTT. It yields the protein CASSRAGGGTDTQYF.

As for this clone: Other DNA variants within this sample encode the same CDR3. The rearrangement uses TRBV5-4 and TRBJ2-1, with no clear D. Per germline, CDR1 SGHNT and CDR2 YYREEE (reference sequence). The CDR3 runs 13 residues. Deletions cut 0 bases from V and 4 bases from J, with 5 bases between. CDR3 protein: CASSLGQYNEQFF. In DNA, the CDR3 is TGTGCCAGCAGCTTGGGACAATACAATGAGCAGTTCTTC. The entire variable domain, with the rest obtained from reference TRBV5-4 and TRBJ2-1, is as follows: ETGVTQSPTHLIKTRGQQVTLRCSSQSGHNTVSWYQQALGQGPQFIFQYYREEENGRGNFPPRFSGLQFPNYSSELNVNALELDDSALYLCASSLGQYNEQFFGPGTRLTVL.

This sequence joins TRBV4-3 and TRBJ2-2; 8 bases match TRBD1. The CDR3 is 15 amino acids. CDR1 is LGHNA and CDR2 is YSLEER in the germline V gene. With 4 bases clipped from V and 1 base from J, the junction kept 2 bases outside the gene matches. DNA of the CDR3: TGCGCCAGCAGCCGAGGGACAGGGAACACCGGGGAGCTGTTTTTT. As protein: CASSRGTGNTGELFF.

This clone was counted a few times. The chain recombines TRBV30 with TRBJ1-1, with unresolved D. CDR3 length: 12 residues. The V end was cut by 0 bases, the J end by 7 bases, with 9 bases between. Germline CDR1 GTSNPN, CDR2 SVGIG (reference sequence). In nucleotides, the CDR3 is TGTGCCTGGAGTGTACGGCCAGTTGAAGCTTTCTTT. As protein: CAWSVRPVEAFF.

The gene calls are TRBV28 and TRBJ2-7; D is perhaps TRBD1 (6 bases). Between the trimmed V and J ends, which lost 4 bases and 4 bases, there was a span of 17 bases. Germline CDR1 and CDR2: MDHEN and SYDVKM. The CDR3 covers 15 residues. The CDR3 nucleotides are TGTGCCAGCAGTTCCCGTTTATCAGGGGCGTACGAGCAGTACTTC. Its translation: CASSSRLSGAYEQYF.

The CDR3 spells CASSPGQWYTGELFF. The CDR3, as DNA: TGTGCCAGCAGTCCGGGACAGTGGTACACCGGGGAGCTGTTTTTT. The rearrangement uses TRBV6-5 and TRBJ2-2; TRBD1 aligns across 7 bases. The CDR3 is made up of 15 amino acids. The V gene's germline CDR1 is MNHEY and CDR2 SVGAGI. With 5 bases clipped from V and 3 bases from J, the junction kept 6 bases outside the gene matches.

Only one count was recorded for this clone. The rearrangement uses TRBV7-9 and TRBJ2-1; D ambiguous. In germline, CDR1 is SEHNR, CDR2 FQNEAQ (reference sequence). The CDR3 runs 16 residues. V was pared by 1 base and J by 7 bases, with 17 bases between. CDR3 DNA sequence: TGTGCCAGCAGCTTAGGCTGGCGGCCCTCTAAAAATGAGCAGTTCTTC. Residues: CASSLGWRPSKNEQFF.

The chain links TRBV10-3 to TRBJ1-2; 9 bases fit TRBD1. The germline V gene has CDR1 ENHRY and CDR2 SYGVKD. Trimming took 6 bases from V and 7 from J; bases not matched to a gene: 3. This CDR3 comprises 12 residues. The CDR3, as DNA: TGTGCCATCAGGGGGACAGGGATTGGCTACACCTTC. Translating it yields CAIRGTGIGYTF.

This chain joins TRBV10-3 and TRBJ2-3; D gene unclear. The V end lost 5 bases, the J end lost 6 bases, and 15 bases lay between the germline ends. CDR3 length: 14 amino acids. Germline CDR1 reads ENHRY; CDR2 reads SYGVKD. CDR3 sequence: CAISITPEADTQYF. CDR3 in DNA: TGTGCCATCAGTATAACCCCCGAGGCGGATACGCAGTATTTT.

In regard to this clone: Additional DNA sequences in this sample encode the identical CDR3. The chain joins TRBV5-5 to TRBJ1-1, with D hard to call. Deletions cut 0 bases from V and 0 bases from J, with 3 bases between. Germline V gene lookup returns CDR1 SGHKS and CDR2 YYEKEE (reference sequence). This CDR3 is built from 13 residues. The CDR3 region has the DNA TGTGCCAGCAGCTTGGAGGTGAACACTGAAGCTTTCTTT. It specifies CASSLEVNTEAFF.

The chain recombines TRBV19 with TRBJ1-6, with D possibly being TRBD1 (6 bases). CDR1 and CDR2 from the germline V gene are LNHDA and SQIVND (reference sequence). The CDR3 length is 17 residues. V lost 7 bases, J lost 10 bases, and 26 bases lay in between. The CDR3 is CASKASLTGLRESPLHF. The CDR3 region has the DNA TGTGCCAGTAAGGCATCACTCACAGGGCTACGAGAATCACCCCTCCACTTT.

As regards this clone: Other DNA sequences in this sample translate to the same CDR3. The CDR3: CASSSRGYEQYF. CDR3 DNA sequence: TGTGCCAGCAGCAGTAGGGGATACGAGCAGTACTTC. The chain carries TRBV5-4 and TRBJ2-7, with D tentatively TRBD1 (5 bases). CDR1 and CDR2 (germline): SGHNT, YYREEE (reference sequence). V was trimmed by 4 bases and J by 4 bases, leaving 9 bases between them. The CDR3 spans 12 residues.

The chain couples TRBV29-1 to TRBJ1-3; D not certain. The germline V and J ends were trimmed by 4 bases and 0 bases, with 7 bases remaining between them. CDR1 is SQVTM, CDR2 ANQGSEA, per germline. The CDR3 loop spans 13 amino acids. CDR3 sequence: CSVVSPSGNTIYF. CDR3 DNA sequence: TGCAGCGTTGTGTCGCCCTCTGGAAACACCATATATTTT.

V and J are TRBV5-1 and TRBJ1-6, with 7 bases aligning to TRBD1. The germline V gene has CDR1 SGHRS and CDR2 YFSETQ. The V segment lost 4 bases and the J segment 9 bases; nucleotides outside the gene matches: 10. The CDR3 has 15 residues. This CDR3 reads CASSERQGMGSPLHF. CDR3 nucleotides: TGCGCCAGCAGCGAACGACAGGGAATGGGTTCACCCCTCCACTTT.

V and J are TRBV19 and TRBJ1-1; TRBD1 might be the D (5 bases). The CDR3 runs 17 residues. Per the germline V gene, CDR1 is LNHDA and CDR2 is SQIVND (reference sequence). V was trimmed by 3 bases and J by 7 bases, leaving 24 bases between them. Here the CDR3 reads CASSIRGVTGSGVEAFF. In DNA form, the CDR3 reads TGTGCCAGTAGTATTAGGGGCGTGACGGGCAGTGGGGTTGAAGCTTTCTTT.

The chain couples TRBV7-8 to TRBJ1-2, with D unresolved. Looked up from germline, CDR1 is SGHVS and CDR2 is FQNEAQ. Between the trimmed V and J ends, which lost 1 base and 7 bases, there was a span of 16 bases. The CDR3 is made up of 15 amino acids. DNA for the CDR3: TGTGCCAGCAGCTTAGTCGTCTCTGAGATCGGTGGCTACACCTTC. It codes for CASSLVVSEIGGYTF. The full variable domain, rest sourced from reference TRBV7-8 and TRBJ1-2, is GAGVSQSPRYKVAKRGQDVALRCDPISGHVSLFWYQQALGQGPEFLTYFQNEAQLDKSGLPSDRFFAERPEGSVSTLKIQRTQQEDSAVYLCASSLVVSEIGGYTFGSGTRLTVV.